The clone carrying this TCR beta chain was seen repeatedly, ten times or more. What it binds is unknown. The data were obtained in a study of spatial heterogeneity in lung cancer. Study conclusions and caveats: In blood, ubiquitous expanded tumor TCRs appeared more at resection than follow-up.

V was clipped by 2 bases and J by 2 bases; unmatched bases: 11. Germline values: CDR1 MNHEY, CDR2 SVGEGT. There are 17 residues in the CDR3. The sample's time point: sample taken at primary tumor resection. Samples came from 72 TRACERx patients with untreated early-stage lung cancer. Without sorting, whole RNA was sequenced from tumor, nontumor lung or frozen PBMC. Each TCR cDNA molecule carried a unique molecular identifier. TCRdb analysed the 5' RACE reads with MiXCR anew, one entry per CDR3 protein. The sample holds approximately 40,000 distinct CDR3 sequences; approximately 13% are singletons and the top ten take about 60%.

This sequence originates from a male donor with early-stage non-small cell lung cancer. The sequences come from PBMCs, collected at surgery. This chain links TRBV6-2 or TRBV6-3 with TRBJ2-7, with 8 bases that match TRBD2. CDR3 nucleotide sequence: TGTGCCAGCAGTTACAAGGGGCGGAGCGGGAGCCCCTACGAGCAGTACTTC. This codes for CASSYKGRSGSPYEQYF.